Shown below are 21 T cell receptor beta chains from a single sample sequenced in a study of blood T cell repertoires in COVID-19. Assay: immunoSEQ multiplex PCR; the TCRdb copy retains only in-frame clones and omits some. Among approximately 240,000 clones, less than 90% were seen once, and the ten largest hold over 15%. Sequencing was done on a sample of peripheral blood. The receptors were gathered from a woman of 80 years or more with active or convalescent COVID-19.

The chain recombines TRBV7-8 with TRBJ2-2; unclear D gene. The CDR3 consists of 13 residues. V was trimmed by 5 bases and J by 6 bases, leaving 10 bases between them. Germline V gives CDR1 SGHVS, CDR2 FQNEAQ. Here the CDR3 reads CASSPVRAGELFF. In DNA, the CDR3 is TGTGCCAGCAGCCCGGTTCGGGCCGGGGAGCTGTTTTTT.

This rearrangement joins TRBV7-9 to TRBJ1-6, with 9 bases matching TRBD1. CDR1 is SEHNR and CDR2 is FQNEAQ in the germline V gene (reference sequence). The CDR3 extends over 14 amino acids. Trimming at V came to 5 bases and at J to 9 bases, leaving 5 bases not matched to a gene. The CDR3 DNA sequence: TGTGCCAGCAGCCCGGGACAGGGAGTTTCACCCCTCCACTTT. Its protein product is CASSPGQGVSPLHF.

CDR3 sequence reads: CASRMGHLYEQYF. CDR3 DNA sequence: TGTGCCAGCAGAATGGGACATCTATACGAGCAGTACTTC. The chain joins TRBV6-5 to TRBJ2-7; TRBD1 might be the D (6 bases). In germline, CDR1 is MNHEY, CDR2 SVGAGI. V was trimmed by 6 bases and J by 4 bases, leaving 13 bases between them. The CDR3 covers 13 residues.

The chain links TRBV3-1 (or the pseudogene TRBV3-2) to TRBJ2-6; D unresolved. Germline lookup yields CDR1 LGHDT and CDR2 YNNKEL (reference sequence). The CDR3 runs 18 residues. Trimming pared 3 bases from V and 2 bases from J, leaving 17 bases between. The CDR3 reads CASSQERPDGPGANVLTF. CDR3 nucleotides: TGTGCCAGCAGCCAGGAGAGACCGGATGGCCCTGGGGCCAACGTCCTGACTTTC.

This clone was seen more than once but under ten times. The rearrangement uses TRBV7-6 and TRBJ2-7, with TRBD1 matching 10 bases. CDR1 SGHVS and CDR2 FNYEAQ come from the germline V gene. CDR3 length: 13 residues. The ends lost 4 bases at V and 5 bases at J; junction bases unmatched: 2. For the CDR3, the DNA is TGTGCCAGCAGCTACGGACAGGGGGACGAGCAGTACTTC. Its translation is CASSYGQGDEQYF.

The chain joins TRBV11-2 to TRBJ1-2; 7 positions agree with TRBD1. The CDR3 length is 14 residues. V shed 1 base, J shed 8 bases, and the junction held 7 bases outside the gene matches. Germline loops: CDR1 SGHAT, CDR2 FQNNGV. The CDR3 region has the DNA TGTGCCAGCAGCTTAGGGGGACAGCTTTACGGCTACACCTTC. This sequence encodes CASSLGGQLYGYTF.

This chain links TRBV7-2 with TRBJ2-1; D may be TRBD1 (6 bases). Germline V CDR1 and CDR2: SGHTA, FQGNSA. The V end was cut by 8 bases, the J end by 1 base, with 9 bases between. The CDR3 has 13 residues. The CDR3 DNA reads TGTGCCAGCTCCAGGGGTTCCTACAATGAGCAGTTCTTC. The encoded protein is CASSRGSYNEQFF.

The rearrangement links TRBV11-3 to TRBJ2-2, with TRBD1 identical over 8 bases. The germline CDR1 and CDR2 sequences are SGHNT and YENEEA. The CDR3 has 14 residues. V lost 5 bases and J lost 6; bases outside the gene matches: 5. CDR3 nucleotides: TGTGCCAGCAGCCCAGGGGGCGCAGCCGGGGAGCTGTTTTTT. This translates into CASSPGGAAGELFF. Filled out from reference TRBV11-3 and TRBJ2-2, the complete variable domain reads EAGVVQSPRYKIIEKKQPVAFWCNPISGHNTLYWYLQNLGQGPELLIRYENEEAVDDSQLPKDRFSAERLKGVDSTLKIQPAELGDSAVYLCASSPGGAAGELFFGEGSRLTVL.

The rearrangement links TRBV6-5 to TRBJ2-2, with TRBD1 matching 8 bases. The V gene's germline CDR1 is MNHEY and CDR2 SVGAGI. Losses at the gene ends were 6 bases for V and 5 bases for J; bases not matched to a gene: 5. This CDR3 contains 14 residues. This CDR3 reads CASSRGQGTGELFF. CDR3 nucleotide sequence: TGTGCCAGCAGCCGAGGACAGGGAACCGGGGAGCTGTTTTTT.

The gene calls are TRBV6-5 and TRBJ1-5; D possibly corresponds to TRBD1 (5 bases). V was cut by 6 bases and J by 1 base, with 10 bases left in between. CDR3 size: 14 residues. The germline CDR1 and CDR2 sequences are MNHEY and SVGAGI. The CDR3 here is CASRGPRSNQPQHF. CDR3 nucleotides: TGTGCCAGCAGGGGGCCGAGGAGCAATCAGCCCCAGCATTTT.

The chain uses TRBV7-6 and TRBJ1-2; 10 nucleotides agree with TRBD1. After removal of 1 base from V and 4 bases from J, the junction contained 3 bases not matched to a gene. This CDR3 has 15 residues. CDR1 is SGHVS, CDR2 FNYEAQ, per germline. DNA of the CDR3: TGTGCCAGCAGCTTAGGGGGACAGGGGCTCTATGGCTACACCTTC. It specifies CASSLGGQGLYGYTF.

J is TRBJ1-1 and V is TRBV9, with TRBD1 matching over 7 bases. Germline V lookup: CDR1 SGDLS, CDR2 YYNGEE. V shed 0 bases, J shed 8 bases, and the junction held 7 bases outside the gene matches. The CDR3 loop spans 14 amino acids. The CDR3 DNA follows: TGTGCCAGCAGCGTAGAGGTACAGGACAGGGAAGCTTTCTTT. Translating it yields CASSVEVQDREAFF.

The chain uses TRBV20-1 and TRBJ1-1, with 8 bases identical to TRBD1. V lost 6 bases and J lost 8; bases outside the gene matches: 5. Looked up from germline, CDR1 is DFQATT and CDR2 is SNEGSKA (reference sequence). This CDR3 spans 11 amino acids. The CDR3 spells CSAEDRAEAFF. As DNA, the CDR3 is TGCAGTGCCGAGGACAGGGCAGAAGCTTTCTTT.

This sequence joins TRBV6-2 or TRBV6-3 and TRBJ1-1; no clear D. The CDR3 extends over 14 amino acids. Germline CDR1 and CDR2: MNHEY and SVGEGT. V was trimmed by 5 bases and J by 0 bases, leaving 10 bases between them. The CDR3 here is CASSRGHMNTEAFF. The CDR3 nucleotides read TGTGCCAGCAGTCGAGGGCACATGAACACTGAAGCTTTCTTT.

CDR3 coding DNA: TGCAGCGTTGAAGGACATACATCCTATGGCTACACCTTC. It yields the protein CSVEGHTSYGYTF. This rearrangement joins TRBV29-1 to TRBJ1-2; D not certain. The CDR3 sequence is 13 residues long. CDR1 SQVTM and CDR2 ANQGSEA come from the germline V gene. Deletions cut 1 base from V and 4 bases from J, with 10 bases between.

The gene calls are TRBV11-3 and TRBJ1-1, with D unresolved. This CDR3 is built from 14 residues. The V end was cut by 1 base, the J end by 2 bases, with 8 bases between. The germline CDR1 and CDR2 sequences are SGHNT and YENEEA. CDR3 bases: TGTGCCAGCAGCTTAGGGGCAGAAAACACTGAAGCTTTCTTT. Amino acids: CASSLGAENTEAFF.

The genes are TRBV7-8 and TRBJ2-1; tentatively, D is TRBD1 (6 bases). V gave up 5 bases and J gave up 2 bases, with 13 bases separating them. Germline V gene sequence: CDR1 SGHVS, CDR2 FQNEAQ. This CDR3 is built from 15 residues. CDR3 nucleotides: TGTGCCAGCAGCGTCGACAGGTCTCCCTACAATGAGCAGTTCTTC. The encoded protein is CASSVDRSPYNEQFF.

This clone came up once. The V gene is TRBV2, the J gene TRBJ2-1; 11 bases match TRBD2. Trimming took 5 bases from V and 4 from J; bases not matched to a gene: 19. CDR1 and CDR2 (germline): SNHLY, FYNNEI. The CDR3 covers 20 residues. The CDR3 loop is CASSPTSGRSGNGPYNEQFF. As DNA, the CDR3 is TGTGCCAGCAGTCCTACTAGCGGGAGATCGGGGAATGGACCTTACAATGAGCAGTTCTTC.

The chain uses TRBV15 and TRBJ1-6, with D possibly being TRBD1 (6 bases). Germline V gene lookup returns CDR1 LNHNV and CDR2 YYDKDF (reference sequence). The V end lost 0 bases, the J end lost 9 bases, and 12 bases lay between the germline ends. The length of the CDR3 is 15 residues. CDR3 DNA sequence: TGTGCCACCAGCAGAGAGGGCACAGGGACTTCACCCCTCCACTTT. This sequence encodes CATSREGTGTSPLHF.

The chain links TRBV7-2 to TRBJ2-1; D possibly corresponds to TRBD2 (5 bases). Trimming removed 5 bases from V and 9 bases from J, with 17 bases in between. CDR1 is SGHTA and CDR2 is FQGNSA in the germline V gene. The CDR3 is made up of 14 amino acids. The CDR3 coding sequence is TGTGCCAGCAGCCGTGAGCGGCCCCCGGTTGAGCAGTTCTTC. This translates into CASSRERPPVEQFF.

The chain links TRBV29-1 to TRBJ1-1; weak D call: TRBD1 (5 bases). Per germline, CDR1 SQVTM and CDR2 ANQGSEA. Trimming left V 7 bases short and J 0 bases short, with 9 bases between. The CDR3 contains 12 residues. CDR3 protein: CSGGSMNTEAFF. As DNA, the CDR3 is TGCAGCGGGGGGAGCATGAACACTGAAGCTTTCTTT.